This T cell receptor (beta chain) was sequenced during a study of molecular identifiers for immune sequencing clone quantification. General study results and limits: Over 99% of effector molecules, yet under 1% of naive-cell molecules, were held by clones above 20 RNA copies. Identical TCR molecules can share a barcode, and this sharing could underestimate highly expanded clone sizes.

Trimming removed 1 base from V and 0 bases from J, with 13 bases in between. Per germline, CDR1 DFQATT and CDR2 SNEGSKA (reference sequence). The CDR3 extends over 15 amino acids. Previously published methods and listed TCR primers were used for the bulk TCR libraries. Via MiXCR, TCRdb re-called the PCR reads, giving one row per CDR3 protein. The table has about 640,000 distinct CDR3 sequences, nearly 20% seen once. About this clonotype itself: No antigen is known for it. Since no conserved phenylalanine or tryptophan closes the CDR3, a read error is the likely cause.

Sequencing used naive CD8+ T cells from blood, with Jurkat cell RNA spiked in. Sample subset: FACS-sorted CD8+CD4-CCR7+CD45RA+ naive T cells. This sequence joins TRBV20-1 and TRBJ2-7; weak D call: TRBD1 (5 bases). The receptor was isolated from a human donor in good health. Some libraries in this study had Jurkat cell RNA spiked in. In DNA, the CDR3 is TGCAGTGCTAGAGCTCAAGGGGTTTCCTCCTACGAGCAGTACTCC. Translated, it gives CSARAQGVSSYEQYS.